This T cell receptor beta chain came from a study of cytotoxic CD8 clonotypes in ibrutinib-treated CLL. Study overall: Of the patients, eleven to twelve were relapsed/refractory, over 14 treatment-naive and about 17 IGHV unmutated. Among patients, around 25 responded partially and 2 completely; about 14 then stayed remitted and about 12 progressed after median around 68 months. Once treatment had gone on for a median of 12 months, range 6 to 36, response samples were drawn.

With 1 base removed from V and 4 bases from J, the gap between germline ends came to 10 bases. This CDR3 spans 14 amino acids. Per the germline V gene, CDR1 is SGHTA and CDR2 is FQGNSA. Concerning this clone: The antigen remains unidentified.

Whole-study results and caveats: Clonality went up at ibrutinib response and then declined back toward baseline at progression.

Generated by immunoSEQ multiplex PCR, the TCRdb table keeps only in-frame clones and is missing some. The sample has fewer than 85,000 clones, roughly 77% seen once. The chain carries TRBV7-2 and TRBJ1-2; D call uncertain. This clonotype was obtained from a human donor with chronic lymphocytic leukemia. The source was PBMCs, collected after 12 months of ibrutinib treatment. CDR3 region: CASSLVSAPYGYTF. The CDR3 DNA is TGTGCCAGCAGCTTAGTGTCCGCACCCTATGGCTACACCTTC.